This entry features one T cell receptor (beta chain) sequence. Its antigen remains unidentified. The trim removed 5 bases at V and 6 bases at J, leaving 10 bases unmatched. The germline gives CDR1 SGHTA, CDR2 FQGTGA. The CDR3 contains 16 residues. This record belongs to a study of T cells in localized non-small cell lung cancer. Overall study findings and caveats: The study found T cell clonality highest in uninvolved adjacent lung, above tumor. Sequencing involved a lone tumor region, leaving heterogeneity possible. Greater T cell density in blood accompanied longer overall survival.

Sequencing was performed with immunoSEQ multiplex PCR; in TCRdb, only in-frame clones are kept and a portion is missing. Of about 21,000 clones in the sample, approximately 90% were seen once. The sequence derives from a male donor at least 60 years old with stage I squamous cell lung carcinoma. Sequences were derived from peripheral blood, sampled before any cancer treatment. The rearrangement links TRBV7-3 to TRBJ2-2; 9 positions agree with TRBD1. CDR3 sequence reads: CASSQSGTGTSGELFF. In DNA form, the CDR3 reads TGTGCCAGCAGCCAGTCCGGGACAGGGACTTCCGGGGAGCTGTTTTTT.